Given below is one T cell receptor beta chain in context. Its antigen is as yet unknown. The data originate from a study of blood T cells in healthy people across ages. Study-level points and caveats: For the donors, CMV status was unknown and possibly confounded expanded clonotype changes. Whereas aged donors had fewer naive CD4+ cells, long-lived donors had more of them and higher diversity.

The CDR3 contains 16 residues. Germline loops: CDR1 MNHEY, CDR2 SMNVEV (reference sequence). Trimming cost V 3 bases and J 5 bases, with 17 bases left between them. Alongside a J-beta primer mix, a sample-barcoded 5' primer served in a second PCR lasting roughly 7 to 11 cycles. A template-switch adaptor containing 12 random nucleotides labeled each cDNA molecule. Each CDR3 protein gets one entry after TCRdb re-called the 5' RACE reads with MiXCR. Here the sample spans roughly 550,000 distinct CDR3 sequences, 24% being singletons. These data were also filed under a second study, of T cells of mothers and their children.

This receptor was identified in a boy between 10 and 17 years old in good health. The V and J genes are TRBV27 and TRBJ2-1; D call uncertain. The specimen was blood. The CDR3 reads CASSFKPRLDHNEQFF. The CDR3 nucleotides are TGTGCCAGCAGTTTTAAGCCCCGACTCGATCACAATGAGCAGTTCTTC.